This TCR beta chain was sequenced during a study of shared T cell receptors in the human thymus. Clones were read by immunoSEQ multiplex PCR, and TCRdb kept only the in-frame ones, dropping some. The sample contains roughly 660,000 clones, roughly 90% of which appear only once. The CDR3 loop spans 14 amino acids. Germline CDR1 and CDR2: MNHNY and SVGAGI (reference sequence). The J segment lost 4 bases and the V segment lost 7 bases, leaving 5 bases of the junction unmatched. The sample was also reused in another study, on human thymus T cells.

The sequenced sample consisted of thymocytes. The clonotype originates from a boy under two years old with a congenital heart defect. V and J are TRBV6-6 and TRBJ1-5; 9 bases match TRBD1. The CDR3 sequence: CASTADRGNQPQHF. The CDR3, as DNA: TGTGCCAGCACCGCGGACAGGGGTAATCAGCCCCAGCATTTT.